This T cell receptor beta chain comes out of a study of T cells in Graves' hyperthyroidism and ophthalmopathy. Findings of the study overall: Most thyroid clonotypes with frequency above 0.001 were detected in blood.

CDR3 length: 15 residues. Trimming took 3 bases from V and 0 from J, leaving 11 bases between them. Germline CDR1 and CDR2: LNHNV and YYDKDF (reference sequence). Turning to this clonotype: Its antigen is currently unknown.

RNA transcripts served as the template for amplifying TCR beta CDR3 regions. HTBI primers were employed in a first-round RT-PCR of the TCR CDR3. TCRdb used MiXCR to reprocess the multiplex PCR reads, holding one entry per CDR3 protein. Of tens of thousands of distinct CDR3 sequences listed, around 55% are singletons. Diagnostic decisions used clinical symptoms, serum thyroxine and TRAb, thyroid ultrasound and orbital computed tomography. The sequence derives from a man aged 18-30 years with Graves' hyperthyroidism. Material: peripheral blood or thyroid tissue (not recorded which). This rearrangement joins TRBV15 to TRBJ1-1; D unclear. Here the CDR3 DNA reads TGTGCCACCAGCAGCTTAGTACGAATGAACACTGAAGCTTTCTTT. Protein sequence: CATSSLVRMNTEAFF.